The subject of this entry is one TCR beta chain. Recruits, aged roughly 18 to 100 years, lived in 20 to 30 US areas. Recovered Cohort 3 donors showed two negative PCRs, clearance, or symptom resolution. This entry is derived from a study of blood T cell repertoires in COVID-19. Study processing details: Estimation of nucleated cell counts relied on the amplification of reference gene primers. Assay used: immunoSEQ multiplex PCR; TCRdb lists only in-frame clones, some missing. The DNA was the basis for D and trimming; V, J and clone size are from that table. The data show approximately 200,000 clones, around 90% seen once. The ends were cut back, 3 bases at V and 2 bases at J, with 12 bases in the middle. The CDR3 runs to 14 residues. Germline CDR1 reads SGDLS; CDR2 reads YYNGEE.

The sample taken for sequencing was PBMCs or T cells enriched from blood (not recorded which). This TCR came from a young man who had recovered from COVID-19. The chain employs TRBV9 and TRBJ2-7; TRBD1 is a possible D gene (7 bases). The chain's CDR3 is CASSGGDRTYEQYF. DNA of the CDR3: TGTGCCAGCAGCGGCGGGGACAGAACCTACGAGCAGTACTTC.